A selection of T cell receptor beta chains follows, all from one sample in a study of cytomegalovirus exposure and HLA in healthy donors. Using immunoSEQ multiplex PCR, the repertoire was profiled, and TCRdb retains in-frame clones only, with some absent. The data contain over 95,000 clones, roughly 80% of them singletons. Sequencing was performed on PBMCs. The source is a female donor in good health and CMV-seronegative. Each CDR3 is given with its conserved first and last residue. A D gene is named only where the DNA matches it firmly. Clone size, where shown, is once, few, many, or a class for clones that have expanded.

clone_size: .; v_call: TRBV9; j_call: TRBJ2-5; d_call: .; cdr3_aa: CASSVEGLGGETQYF; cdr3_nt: TGTGCCAGCAGCGTAGAAGGACTAGGGGGGGAGACCCAGTACTTC
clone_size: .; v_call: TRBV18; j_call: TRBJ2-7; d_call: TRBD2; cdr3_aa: CASSPRARSAGGVSSYEQYF; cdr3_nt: TGTGCCAGCTCACCACGGGCGAGGTCAGCGGGGGGGGTCTCCTCCTACGAGCAGTACTTC
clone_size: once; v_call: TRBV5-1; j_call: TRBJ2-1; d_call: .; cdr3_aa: CASSLVGGAAYNEQFF; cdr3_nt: TGCGCCAGCAGCTTGGTCGGCGGGGCTGCCTACAATGAGCAGTTCTTC
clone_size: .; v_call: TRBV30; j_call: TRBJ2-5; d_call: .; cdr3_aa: CAWSVVNSGDLETQYF; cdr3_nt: TGTGCCTGGAGTGTTGTTAACAGCGGTGACCTGGAGACCCAGTACTTC
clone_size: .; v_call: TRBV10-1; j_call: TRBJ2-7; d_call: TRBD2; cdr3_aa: CASSGVSPSGPISYEQYF; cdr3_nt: TGCGCCAGCAGCGGAGTAAGTCCTAGCGGCCCCATTTCCTACGAGCAGTACTTC
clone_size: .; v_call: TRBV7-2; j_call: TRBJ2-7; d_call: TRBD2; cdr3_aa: CASSPRSGGVYEQYF; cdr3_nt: TGTGCCAGCAGCCCCCGAAGCGGGGGGGTCTACGAGCAGTACTTC
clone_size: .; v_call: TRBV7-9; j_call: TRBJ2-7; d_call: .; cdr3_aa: CASSFDSLVNMKQYF; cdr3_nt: TGTGCCAGCAGCTTTGACAGTCTGGTTAATATGAAGCAGTACTTC
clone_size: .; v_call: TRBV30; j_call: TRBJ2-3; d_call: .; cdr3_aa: CAWSRGRDGPDTQYF; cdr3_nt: TGTGCCTGGAGTAGGGGTAGGGATGGCCCAGATACGCAGTATTTT
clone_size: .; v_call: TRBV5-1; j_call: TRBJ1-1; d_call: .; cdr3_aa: CASSLESRALKAFF; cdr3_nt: TGCGCCAGCAGCTTGGAGTCCAGGGCCCTAAAAGCTTTCTTT
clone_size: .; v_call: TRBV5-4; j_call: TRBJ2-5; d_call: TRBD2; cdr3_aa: CASSLVGGAGETQYF; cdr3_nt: TGTGCCAGCAGCTTGGTCGGGGGGGCAGGAGAGACCCAGTACTTC
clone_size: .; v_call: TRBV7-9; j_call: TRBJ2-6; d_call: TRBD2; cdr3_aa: CASSLGSGFSSGANVLTF; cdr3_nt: TGTGCCAGCAGCTTAGGTAGCGGGTTCAGCTCTGGGGCCAACGTCCTGACTTTC
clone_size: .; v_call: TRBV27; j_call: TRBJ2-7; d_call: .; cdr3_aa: CASSLGRGYEQYF; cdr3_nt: TGTGCCAGCAGTTTGGGCAGGGGCTACGAGCAGTACTTC
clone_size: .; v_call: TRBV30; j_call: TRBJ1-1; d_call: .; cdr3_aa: CAWSFGQTEAFF; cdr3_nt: TGTGCCTGGAGTTTCGGACAAACTGAAGCTTTCTTT
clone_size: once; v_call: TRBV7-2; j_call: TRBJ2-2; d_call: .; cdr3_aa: CASSQTSGELFF; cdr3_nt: TGTGCCAGCAGCCAAACTTCCGGGGAGCTGTTTTTT
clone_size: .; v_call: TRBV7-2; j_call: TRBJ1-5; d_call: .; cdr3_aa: CASSSLGGNQPQHF; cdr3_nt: TGTGCCAGCAGCTCGTTGGGGGGGAATCAGCCCCAGCATTTT
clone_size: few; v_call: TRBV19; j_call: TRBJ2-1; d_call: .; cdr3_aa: CASSLGLNQFF; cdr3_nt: TGTGCCAGTAGTTTAGGACTCAACCAGTTCTTC
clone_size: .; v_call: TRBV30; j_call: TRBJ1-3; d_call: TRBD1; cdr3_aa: CAWRYRGNTIYF; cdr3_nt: TGTGCCTGGAGATACAGGGGCAACACCATATATTTT
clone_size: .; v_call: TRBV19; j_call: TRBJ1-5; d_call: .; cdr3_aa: CASSTPDSPNQPQHF; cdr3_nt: TGTGCCAGTAGTACCCCTGACAGTCCAAATCAGCCCCAGCATTTT
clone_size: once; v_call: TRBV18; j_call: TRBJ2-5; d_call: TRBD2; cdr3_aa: CASSPLLTSGGLISQETQYF; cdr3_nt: TGTGCCAGCTCACCACTACTGACTAGCGGGGGACTGATCTCACAAGAGACCCAGTACTTC
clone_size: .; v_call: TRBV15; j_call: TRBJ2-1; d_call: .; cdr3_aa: CATSEAVYNEQFF; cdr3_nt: TGTGCCACCAGCGAGGCAGTATACAATGAGCAGTTCTTC
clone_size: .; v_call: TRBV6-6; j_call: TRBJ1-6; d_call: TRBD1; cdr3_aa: CASSYLDRGESPLHF; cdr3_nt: TGTGCCAGCAGTTACCTGGACAGGGGAGAGTCACCCCTCCACTTT
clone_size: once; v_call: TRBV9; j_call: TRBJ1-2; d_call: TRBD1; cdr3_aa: CASSVTGTGDYGYTF; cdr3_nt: TGTGCCAGCAGCGTTACCGGGACAGGCGACTATGGCTACACCTTC
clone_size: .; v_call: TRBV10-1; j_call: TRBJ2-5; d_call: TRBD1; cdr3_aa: CASSEGQGRETQYF; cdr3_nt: TGCGCCAGCAGTGAAGGACAGGGCCGAGAGACCCAGTACTTC
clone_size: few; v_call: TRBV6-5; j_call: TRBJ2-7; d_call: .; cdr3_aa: CASSPSTIPVEQYF; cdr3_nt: TGTGCCAGCAGTCCATCCACTATTCCGGTAGAGCAGTACTTC
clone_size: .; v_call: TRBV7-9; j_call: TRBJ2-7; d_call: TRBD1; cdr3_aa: CASSLESAGGVEQYF; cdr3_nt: TGTGCCAGCAGCTTAGAGTCGGCAGGGGGTGTGGAGCAGTACTTC
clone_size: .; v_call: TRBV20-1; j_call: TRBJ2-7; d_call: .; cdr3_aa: CSARDSYEQYF; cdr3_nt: TGCAGTGCCCGGGACTCCTACGAGCAGTACTTC
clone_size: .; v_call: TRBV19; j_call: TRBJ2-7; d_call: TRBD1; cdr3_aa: CASSPVEQGASEQYF; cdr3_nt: TGTGCCAGTAGCCCAGTGGAACAGGGGGCCTCCGAGCAGTACTTC
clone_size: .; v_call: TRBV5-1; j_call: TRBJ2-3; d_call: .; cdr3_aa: CASSLGGPVTDTQYF; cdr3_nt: TGCGCCAGCAGCTTGGGGGGGCCGGTGACAGATACGCAGTATTTT
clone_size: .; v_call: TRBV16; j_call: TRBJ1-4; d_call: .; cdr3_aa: CASSQGHREKLFF; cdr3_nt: TGTGCCAGCAGCCAGGGACACCGAGAAAAACTGTTTTTT
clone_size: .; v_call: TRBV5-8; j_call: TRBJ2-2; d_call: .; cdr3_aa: CASSLYRVTANTGELFF; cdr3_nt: TGTGCCAGCAGCTTGTACAGGGTCACCGCGAACACCGGGGAGCTGTTTTTT
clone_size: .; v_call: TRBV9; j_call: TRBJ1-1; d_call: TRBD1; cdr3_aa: CASSVGTGASEAFF; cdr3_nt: TGTGCCAGCAGCGTAGGGACAGGGGCGTCTGAAGCTTTCTTT
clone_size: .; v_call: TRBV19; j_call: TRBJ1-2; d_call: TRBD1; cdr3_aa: CASSTQGALPRGYTF; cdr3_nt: TGTGCCAGTAGTACACAGGGGGCTCTGCCAAGGGGCTACACCTTC
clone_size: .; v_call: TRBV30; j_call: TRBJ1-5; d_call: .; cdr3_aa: CAWSVQGWSNQPQHF; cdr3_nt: TGTGCCTGGAGTGTGCAGGGATGGAGCAATCAGCCCCAGCATTTT
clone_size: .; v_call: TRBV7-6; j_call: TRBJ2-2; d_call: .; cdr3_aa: CASSGPSGQFFSSYTGELFF; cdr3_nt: TGTGCCAGCAGCGGCCCGTCTGGGCAGTTCTTTTCCTCGTACACCGGGGAGCTGTTTTTT
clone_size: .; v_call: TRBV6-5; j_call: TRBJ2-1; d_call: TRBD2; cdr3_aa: CASSYPAGGSNEQFF; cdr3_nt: TGTGCCAGCAGTTACCCCGCGGGGGGTAGTAATGAGCAGTTCTTC
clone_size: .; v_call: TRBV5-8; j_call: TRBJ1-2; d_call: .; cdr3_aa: CASSEPDRRTPLEF; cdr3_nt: TGTGCCAGCAGCGAACCAGACCGACGTACCCCTTTGGAGTTC
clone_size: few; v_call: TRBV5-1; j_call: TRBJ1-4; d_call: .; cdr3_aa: CASSPRGGGSGEKLFF; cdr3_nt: TGCGCCAGCAGCCCGCGGGGTGGGGGATCGGGTGAAAAACTGTTTTTT
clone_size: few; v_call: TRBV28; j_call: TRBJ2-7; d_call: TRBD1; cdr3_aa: CASSAPGQTHYEQYF; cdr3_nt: TGTGCCAGCAGTGCCCCGGGACAGACCCATTACGAGCAGTACTTC
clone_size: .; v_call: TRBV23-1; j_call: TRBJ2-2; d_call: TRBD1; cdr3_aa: CASGNWDRGGPHTGELFF; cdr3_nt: TGCGCCAGCGGGAACTGGGACAGGGGAGGGCCGCACACCGGGGAGCTGTTTTTT
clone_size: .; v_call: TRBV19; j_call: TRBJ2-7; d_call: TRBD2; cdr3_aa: CASSRTSGAGEQYF; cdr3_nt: TGTGCCAGTAGTCGTACTAGCGGGGCTGGCGAGCAGTACTTC
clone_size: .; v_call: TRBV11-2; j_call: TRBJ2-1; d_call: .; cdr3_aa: CASSQTAGSYNEQFF; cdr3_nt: TGTGCCAGCAGCCAGACAGCTGGGTCCTACAATGAGCAGTTCTTC
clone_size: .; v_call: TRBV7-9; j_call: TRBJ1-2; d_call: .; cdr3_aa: CASSLGRGEDGYTF; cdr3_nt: TGTGCCAGCAGCTTGGGCAGGGGTGAGGATGGCTACACCTTC
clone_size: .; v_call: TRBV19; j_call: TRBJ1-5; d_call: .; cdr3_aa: CASSIKWSQPQHF; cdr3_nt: TGTGCCAGTAGTATTAAGTGGAGTCAGCCCCAGCATTTT
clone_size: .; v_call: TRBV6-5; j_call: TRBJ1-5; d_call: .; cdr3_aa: CASLAGDGNQPQHF; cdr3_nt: TGTGCCAGCCTAGCCGGGGATGGCAATCAGCCCCAGCATTTT
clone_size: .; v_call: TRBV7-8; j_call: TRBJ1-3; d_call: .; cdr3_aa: CASSKASTIGGGDSGNTIYF; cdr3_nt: TGTGCCAGCAGCAAGGCATCGACAATCGGGGGAGGGGACTCTGGAAACACCATATATTTT
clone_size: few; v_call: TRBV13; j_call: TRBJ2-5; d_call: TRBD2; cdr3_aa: CASSLLGEGETQYF; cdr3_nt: TGTGCCAGCAGCTTATTAGGGGAGGGAGAGACCCAGTACTTC
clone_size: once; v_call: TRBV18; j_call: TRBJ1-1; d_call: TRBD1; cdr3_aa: CASSPQGQGLGTEAFF; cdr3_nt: TGTGCCAGCTCACCACAAGGACAGGGCCTGGGCACTGAAGCTTTCTTT
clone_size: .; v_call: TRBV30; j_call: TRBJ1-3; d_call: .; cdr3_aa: CAWSMASGNTIYF; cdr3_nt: TGTGCCTGGAGTATGGCCTCTGGAAACACCATATATTTT
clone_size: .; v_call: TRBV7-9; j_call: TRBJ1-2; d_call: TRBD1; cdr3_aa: CASATGGDGYTF; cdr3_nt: TGTGCCAGCGCGACAGGGGGAGATGGCTACACCTTC
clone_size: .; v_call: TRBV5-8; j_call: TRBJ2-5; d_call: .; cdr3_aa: CASSLGVNQETQYF; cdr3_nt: TGTGCCAGCAGCTTGGGAGTAAACCAAGAGACCCAGTACTTC
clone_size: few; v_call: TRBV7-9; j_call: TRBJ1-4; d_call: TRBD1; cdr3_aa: CASSQGQGNEKLFF; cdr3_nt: TGTGCCAGCAGCCAGGGACAGGGGAATGAAAAACTGTTTTTT
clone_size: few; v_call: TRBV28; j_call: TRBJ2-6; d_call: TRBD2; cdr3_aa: CASRAGPHRGANVLTF; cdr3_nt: TGTGCCAGCAGAGCGGGACCTCACAGGGGGGCCAACGTCCTGACTTTC
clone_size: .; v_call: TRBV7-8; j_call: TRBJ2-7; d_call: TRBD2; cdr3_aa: CASSPPGLVSLGQYF; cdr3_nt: TGTGCCAGCAGCCCTCCGGGACTAGTGTCACTGGGGCAGTACTTC